Presented here are 21 T cell receptor beta chains from one specimen sequenced in a study of T cell changes during pregnancy in multiple sclerosis. Here immunoSEQ multiplex PCR was the method, and the copy in TCRdb shows in-frame clones only, minus some. In the table there are some 74,000 clones, 85% to 95% of which are singletons. This sample comprised peripheral blood, obtained before pregnancy. These TCRs come from a female donor with multiple sclerosis, enrolled in a pregnancy study.

The chain has TRBV7-2 and TRBJ2-1; D remains unclear. V lost 2 bases, J lost 1 base, and 3 bases lay in between. CDR3 length: 13 amino acids. Germline values: CDR1 SGHTA, CDR2 FQGNSA. In DNA form, the CDR3 reads TGTGCCAGCAGCTTAATATCCTACAATGAGCAGTTCTTC. Its translation: CASSLISYNEQFF. The full variable domain, in which reference TRBV7-2 and TRBJ2-1 provide the parts outside the CDR3, is GAGVSQSPSNKVTEKGKDVELRCDPISGHTALYWYRQSLGQGLEFLIYFQGNSAPDKSGLPSDRFSAERTGGSVSTLTIQRTQQEDSAVYLCASSLISYNEQFFGPGTRLTVL.

V usage is TRBV7-2 and J usage is TRBJ1-1, with D tentatively TRBD1 (6 bases). Germline values: CDR1 SGHTA, CDR2 FQGNSA. This CDR3 comprises 14 residues. V shed 5 bases and J shed 5 bases, with 15 bases lying between them. Written as DNA, the CDR3 is TGTGCCAGCAGCCCCCCGAGGGGGGGGACTGAAGCTTTCTTT. Translated: CASSPPRGGTEAFF.

This sequence joins TRBV10-3 and TRBJ2-2, with TRBD2 matching over 12 bases. Germline lookup yields CDR1 ENHRY and CDR2 SYGVKD. The CDR3 loop spans 14 amino acids. V lost 8 bases, J lost 4 bases, and 2 bases stayed unmatched. The CDR3 sequence is CAILTSGSTGELFF. As DNA, the CDR3 is TGTGCCATCTTGACTAGCGGGAGCACCGGGGAGCTGTTTTTT.

The chain links TRBV29-1 to TRBJ2-1, with 10 bases lining up with TRBD2. Germline V gene lookup returns CDR1 SQVTM and CDR2 ANQGSEA. The CDR3 is made up of 15 amino acids. After removal of 7 bases from V and 0 bases from J, the junction contained 6 bases not matched to a gene. The DNA for the CDR3 is TGCAGCGCCAGGGCTAGCGGGAGCTCCTACAATGAGCAGTTCTTC. Its protein is CSARASGSSYNEQFF.

The chain joins TRBV4-2 to TRBJ1-6; tentative D call: TRBD1 (5 bases). With 3 bases removed from V and 8 bases from J, the gap between germline ends came to 17 bases. Germline V gene sequence: CDR1 LGHNA, CDR2 YNFKEQ. The CDR3 runs 16 residues. CDR3 loop: CASSQGNRDSDSPLHF. CDR3 nucleotide sequence: TGTGCCAGCAGCCAGGGGAACCGGGACTCCGATTCACCCCTCCACTTT.

The V and J genes are TRBV29-1 and TRBJ2-6, with 7 bases that match TRBD1. CDR1 and CDR2 from the germline V gene are SQVTM and ANQGSEA. J gave up 0 bases and V 6 bases, and 11 bases lay outside the gene matches. The CDR3 consists of 17 residues. The CDR3, as DNA: TGCAGCGTAAGCTTCGACAGGGATATCTCTGGGGCCAACGTCCTGACTTTC. Translation gives CSVSFDRDISGANVLTF.

The sample holds a few counts of this clone. This chain joins TRBV9 and TRBJ2-2; D is uncertain. The CDR3 covers 16 residues. The germline V gene encodes CDR1 SGDLS and CDR2 YYNGEE. V lost 0 bases, J lost 4 bases, and 13 bases lay in between. The CDR3 loop reads CASSVGPEQTTGELFF. Here the CDR3 DNA reads TGTGCCAGCAGCGTAGGCCCCGAACAGACCACCGGGGAGCTGTTTTTT.

This chain joins TRBV19 and TRBJ2-1, with TRBD1 as a possible D gene (5 bases). This CDR3 comprises 17 residues. The germline CDR1 and CDR2 sequences are LNHDA and SQIVND (reference sequence). V lost 0 bases and J 0 bases, leaving 12 bases between the germline ends. The CDR3 protein is CASSIDDSPGSYNEQFF. Here the CDR3 DNA reads TGTGCCAGTAGTATAGATGACAGCCCGGGCTCCTACAATGAGCAGTTCTTC.

The genes are TRBV9 and TRBJ2-5, with D perhaps TRBD1 (7 bases). Germline V gene lookup returns CDR1 SGDLS and CDR2 YYNGEE. V lost 3 bases to trimming and J lost 4 bases, with 16 bases between them. The CDR3 has 15 amino acids. The CDR3 sequence is CASSGGGAGGETQYF. CDR3 sequence (DNA): TGTGCCAGCAGCGGTGGAGGGGCAGGGGGAGAGACCCAGTACTTC.

The chain uses TRBV18 and TRBJ1-2; D remains unclear. The ends were cut back, 1 base at V and 4 bases at J, with 10 bases in the middle. The CDR3 totals 14 residues. Germline assignment: CDR1 KGHSH and CDR2 LQKENI. CDR3 in DNA: TGTGCCAGCTCACCACAGCCAGGCCTCTATGGCTACACCTTC. This encodes CASSPQPGLYGYTF.

This clone was detected a few times. This rearrangement joins TRBV7-3 to TRBJ2-2; TRBD1 is a possible D gene (5 bases). The CDR3 runs 14 residues. Trimming cost V 0 bases and J 5 bases, with 7 bases left between them. Germline CDR1 and CDR2: SGHTA and FQGTGA. CDR3 nucleotide sequence: TGTGCCAGCAGCTTAACATCAGGGACCGGGGAGCTGTTTTTT. Translating it yields CASSLTSGTGELFF.

V usage is TRBV11-2 and J usage is TRBJ1-3; unclear D gene. Germline CDR1 SGHAT, CDR2 FQNNGV. V lost 7 bases and J lost 4, with 17 bases in between. This CDR3 spans 15 amino acids. The CDR3 protein is CASILGPFGGNTIYF. CDR3 bases: TGTGCCAGCATCCTTGGGCCCTTCGGAGGAAACACCATATATTTT.

The chain joins TRBV2 to TRBJ2-3; 13 bases are shared with TRBD2. Germline V lookup: CDR1 SNHLY, CDR2 FYNNEI. This CDR3 is built from 18 residues. The J segment lost 0 bases and the V segment lost 6 bases, leaving 9 bases of the junction unmatched. CDR3 nucleotides: TGTGCCAGCAGCGCCGAGGGACTAGCGGGAACTAGCACAGATACGCAGTATTTT. Its translation: CASSAEGLAGTSTDTQYF.

This chain uses TRBV6-5 with TRBJ2-1; 9 bases match TRBD2. Germline values: CDR1 MNHEY, CDR2 SVGAGI. The junction had 8 bases not matched to a gene; V was cut back by 0 bases and J by 8 bases. There are 16 residues in the CDR3. The CDR3: CASSYSQAGGDDEQFF. CDR3 coding DNA: TGTGCCAGCAGTTACTCACAAGCGGGAGGAGACGATGAGCAGTTCTTC.

The chain has TRBV5-1 and TRBJ2-2; no clear D gene. V lost 0 bases and J 2 bases, leaving 5 bases between the germline ends. The CDR3 runs to 14 residues. The germline CDR1 and CDR2 sequences are SGHRS and YFSETQ. The CDR3 spells CASSLGLNTGELFF. The CDR3 DNA reads as TGCGCCAGCAGCTTGGGACTCAACACCGGGGAGCTGTTTTTT.

The chain links TRBV30 to TRBJ2-3, with D maybe TRBD2 (5 bases). V was trimmed by 5 bases and J by 2 bases, leaving 8 bases between them. Germline CDR1 and CDR2: GTSNPN and SVGIG (reference sequence). The CDR3 has 12 amino acids. In nucleotides, the CDR3 is TGTGCCTGGCGGGATTCCACAGATACGCAGTATTTT. Translated: CAWRDSTDTQYF.

The chain carries TRBV2 and TRBJ1-1; TRBD1 matches at 8 bases. The CDR3 length is 14 residues. V lost 6 bases, J lost 0 bases, and 3 bases stayed unmatched. Germline V lookup: CDR1 SNHLY, CDR2 FYNNEI. CDR3 bases: TGTGCCAGCAGGGGACAGGCCGTGAACACTGAAGCTTTCTTT. This encodes CASRGQAVNTEAFF. Variable domain in full (rest from reference TRBV2 and TRBJ1-1): EPEVTQTPSHQVTQMGQEVILRCVPISNHLYFYWYRQILGQKVEFLVSFYNNEISEKSEIFDDQFSVERPDGSNFTLKIRSTKLEDSAMYFCASRGQAVNTEAFFGQGTRLTVV.

The V and J genes are TRBV11-2 and TRBJ2-1, with 10 bases lining up with TRBD2. V lost 5 bases and J lost 2; bases outside the gene matches: 12. The CDR3 loop spans 18 amino acids. The germline V gene encodes CDR1 SGHAT and CDR2 FQNNGV. The CDR3 coding sequence is TGTGCCAGCAGCACCGCAGCGGGAGGGCCTAGCGCCTACAATGAGCAGTTCTTC. It specifies CASSTAAGGPSAYNEQFF.

The gene calls are TRBV4-1 and TRBJ2-3, with 8 bases matching TRBD2. CDR3 length: 16 amino acids. After removal of 4 bases from V and 5 bases from J, the junction contained 11 bases not matched to a gene. Germline V lookup: CDR1 MGHRA, CDR2 YSYEKL. The CDR3 protein is CASSRGFGRAVDTQYF. CDR3 nucleotide sequence: TGCGCCAGCAGCCGGGGGTTCGGGAGGGCCGTAGATACGCAGTATTTT.

The genes are TRBV2 and TRBJ2-6; no clear D. V lost 3 bases and J 0 bases, leaving 6 bases between the germline ends. The CDR3 is 15 amino acids. Germline V gives CDR1 SNHLY, CDR2 FYNNEI. CDR3 DNA: TGTGCCAGCAGTGAGAGACTCTCTGGGGCCAACGTCCTGACTTTC. Translated, it gives CASSERLSGANVLTF.

The chain couples TRBV29-1 to TRBJ2-6; no reliable D call. The CDR3 runs 15 residues. Trimming removed 0 bases from V and 2 bases from J, with 8 bases in between. CDR1 is SQVTM and CDR2 is ANQGSEA in the germline V gene. CDR3 loop: CSVEDMGAGANVLTF. The CDR3 coding sequence is TGCAGCGTTGAAGATATGGGCGCTGGGGCCAACGTCCTGACTTTC.